The rows below give T cell receptor beta chains drawn from one sample of a study of T cell clusters in autoimmune cytopenias. From its re-call of the multiplex PCR reads, TCRdb lists each CDR3 protein once, without DNA. In all, the sample yields some 8,000 distinct CDR3 sequences. Sequencing input: peripheral blood. Every receptor here comes from a human donor with an autoimmune cytopenia or autoimmune hepatitis (not recorded which). CDR3s include the opening cysteine and the closing phenylalanine or tryptophan. Each record gives: V gene, J gene, clone size, CDR3 protein. A row's size may be missing; if present it is once, few, many or a size class.

TRBV10-2	TRBJ2-3	NA	CASRKDGSTDTQYF
TRBV20-1	TRBJ2-1	NA	CSAPVALAYNEQFF
TRBV20-1	TRBJ2-7	NA	CSAREGQGHYEQYF
TRBV24-1	TRBJ1-5	NA	CATSDTPWRSNQPQHF
TRBV24-1	TRBJ1-2	NA	CATSDPGQTYGYTF
TRBV5-4	TRBJ1-6	NA	CASSPRAQGEYGYNSPLHF
TRBV30	TRBJ2-3	NA	CARAGQGFLDTQYF
TRBV12-3/TRBV12-4	TRBJ1-3	NA	CASTLYTGGSGNTIYF
TRBV6-4	TRBJ2-4	NA	CASSAGLAGVSILYF
TRBV27	TRBJ2-5	NA	CASTSGTARTQYF
TRBV19	TRBJ1-2	medium-sized	CASSMGENTDYGYTF
TRBV27	TRBJ2-1	NA	CASSAPGQGDDEQFF
TRBV12-3/TRBV12-4	TRBJ2-1	medium-sized	CASSLGKHEQFF
TRBV6-1	TRBJ1-2	NA	CASSEAPQGVRGYTF
TRBV19	TRBJ1-5	NA	CASSMVAEGNQPQHF
TRBV11-2	TRBJ2-5	NA	CASSFTGGRETQYF
TRBV18	TRBJ1-3	NA	CASSPLSSGNTIYF
TRBV20-1	TRBJ1-5	NA	CSALQQGHQPQHF
TRBV12-3/TRBV12-4	TRBJ1-2	medium-sized	CASSPSGWGITNYGYTF
TRBV7-9	TRBJ2-5	NA	CASSLGGQETQYF
TRBV12-3/TRBV12-4	TRBJ2-1	medium-sized	CASSPWGRDEQFF
TRBV6-5	TRBJ2-5	medium-sized	CASSYNGLVEETQYF
TRBV19	TRBJ2-2	NA	CASRRTGGTGELFF
TRBV4-2	TRBJ2-3	NA	CASSQDPASTDTQYF
TRBV12-3/TRBV12-4	TRBJ2-5	medium-sized	CASTPNQETQYF
TRBV30	TRBJ2-2	medium-sized	CAWSRTSGPTGELFF
TRBV29-1	TRBJ2-1	medium-sized	CSFRLAGVVPEQFF
TRBV13	TRBJ1-1	NA	CASSFPTTGLDAFF
TRBV27	TRBJ2-7	NA	CASSYTEGAYEQYF
TRBV19	TRBJ1-2	NA	CASSTPFGTENGYTF
TRBV6-5	TRBJ1-4	medium-sized	CASSDRDILFF
TRBV29-1	TRBJ2-1	medium-sized	CSVLAGTRTNEQFF
TRBV12-3/TRBV12-4	TRBJ2-7	NA	CASRSFGAYEQYF
TRBV29-1	TRBJ2-1	medium-sized	CSVGPRMGTGEQFF
TRBV20-1	TRBJ2-5	NA	CSARGLVGEETQYF